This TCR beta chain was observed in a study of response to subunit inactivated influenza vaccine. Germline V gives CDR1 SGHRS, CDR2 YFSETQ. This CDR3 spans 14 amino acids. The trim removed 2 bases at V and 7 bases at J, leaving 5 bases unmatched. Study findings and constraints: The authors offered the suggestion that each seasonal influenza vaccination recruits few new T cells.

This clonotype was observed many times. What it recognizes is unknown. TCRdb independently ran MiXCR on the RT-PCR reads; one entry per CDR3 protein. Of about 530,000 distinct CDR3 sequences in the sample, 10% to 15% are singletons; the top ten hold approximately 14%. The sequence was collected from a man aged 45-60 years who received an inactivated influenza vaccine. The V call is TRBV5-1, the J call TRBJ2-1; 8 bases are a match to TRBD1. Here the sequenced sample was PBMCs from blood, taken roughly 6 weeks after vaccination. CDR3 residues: CASSFGQGWNEQFF. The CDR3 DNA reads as TGCGCCAGCAGCTTCGGACAGGGCTGGAATGAGCAGTTCTTC.